A single count supports the clone carrying this T cell receptor (beta chain). Its antigen remains unidentified. Looked up from germline, CDR1 is SGHDN and CDR2 is FVKESK. The V and J ends lost 7 bases and 1 base respectively, with 10 bases between them. This CDR3 has 14 residues. This record belongs to a study of shared clonotypes between healthy human individuals. Whole-study context: Participating donors consisted of two women and three men aged 18 to 49. Study-wide findings and caveats: Among the subsets, naive ones generally showed larger estimated richness than memory ones.

Deep was the level at which the assay was run. Measured with immunoSEQ multiplex PCR; TCRdb has only the in-frame clones, and not every one. The sample includes over 1.5 million clones, approximately 98% of them seen just once. The source material was naive CD4+ T cells sorted from blood. Stated subset: CD45RA+ positively selected. The source of this sequence is a man aged 25-45 years in good health. The genes are TRBV14 and TRBJ2-2; possible D gene TRBD1, 6 bases. The CDR3 region is CASNSRGNTGELFF. DNA of the CDR3: TGTGCCAGCAACAGCAGGGGGAACACCGGGGAGCTGTTTTTT.